The rows below give T cell receptor beta chains drawn from one sample of a study of T cell repertoires in cytomegalovirus infection. TCRdb ran MiXCR on the reads and lists one entry per CDR3 protein. The sample lists about a million distinct CDR3 sequences; about a third were seen once. These receptors are not linked to any known antigen. The specimen comprised cultured CD8+ T cells from PBMCs, sampled from culture after CMV antigen stimulation. The receptors derive from a human donor in good health (CMV status not recorded). Some clones in this sample may be carry-over from other donors' samples. Each CDR3 is given with its conserved first and last residue. The order of the fields is CDR3 protein, CDR3 DNA, D gene, clone size, J gene, V gene. The D gene is left open where the match is weak. Some rows mark clone size as missing; the rest say once, few, many or name a class of expanded clone.

CASSTGSGGSEQYF TGTGCCAGCAGCACCGGAAGCGGGGGCTCCGAGCAGTACTTC TRBD2 many TRBJ2-7 TRBV7-8
CASSLGAGDRYGYTF TGTGCCAGCAGCCTTGGCGCGGGAGACCGCTATGGCTACACCTTC NA few TRBJ1-2 TRBV4-2
CADRTGGADGYTF TGTGCCGACAGGACAGGGGGCGCGGATGGCTACACCTTC TRBD1 many TRBJ1-2 TRBV7-2
CASTLVAGGQGTDEQYF TGCGCCAGCACCTTGGTGGCTGGGGGACAGGGGACGGACGAGCAGTACTTC TRBD1 once TRBJ2-7 TRBV5-1
CASGLIGGANQPQHF TGTGCCAGCGGTTTAATAGGGGGTGCGAATCAGCCCCAGCATTTT NA NA TRBJ1-5 TRBV27
CASSLQGLNSPLHF TGTGCCAGCAGCCTACAGGGATTAAATTCACCCCTCCACTTT NA NA TRBJ1-6 TRBV27
CASSLGQANTGELFF TGTGCCAGCAGCTTGGGGCAGGCGAACACCGGGGAGCTGTTTTTT NA many TRBJ2-2 TRBV7-6
CANTKRGNQETQYF TGTGCCAACACCAAAAGGGGGAACCAAGAGACCCAGTACTTC NA once TRBJ2-5 TRBV7-3
CASSLVVREYTDTQYF TGTGCCAGCAGCTTAGTGGTCCGGGAGTACACAGATACGCAGTATTTT NA NA TRBJ2-3 TRBV7-9
CASSPLQRGNSYEQYF TGTGCCAGCAGTCCCCTCCAGCGGGGGAACTCCTACGAGCAGTACTTC TRBD2 NA TRBJ2-7 TRBV2
CASSQEPRGVQQPQHF TGTGCCAGCAGCCAAGAACCCAGGGGAGTCCAACAGCCCCAGCATTTT NA NA TRBJ1-5 TRBV4-2
CASSVGGYGYTF TGTGCCAGCAGCGTCGGCGGCTATGGCTACACCTTC NA many TRBJ1-2 TRBV7-9
CASSAGLAGAASYNEQFF TGCGCCAGCAGCGCAGGACTAGCGGGGGCCGCCTCCTACAATGAGCAGTTCTTC TRBD2 NA TRBJ2-1 TRBV5-1
CASRTEQSSQPQHF TGTGCCAGCAGGACGGAGCAATCTAGTCAGCCCCAGCATTTT NA NA TRBJ1-5 TRBV6-1
CASSGPTVNTEAFF TGTGCCAGCAGCGGCCCGACGGTGAACACTGAAGCTTTCTTT NA many TRBJ1-1 TRBV12-3/TRBV12-4
CSGGGGPSTEAFF TGCAGTGGAGGGGGGGGCCCAAGCACTGAAGCTTTCTTT NA NA TRBJ1-1 TRBV20-1
CASSQGAGSNQPQHF TGTGCCAGCAGCCAGGGGGCTGGAAGCAATCAGCCCCAGCATTTT TRBD1 few TRBJ1-5 TRBV9
CASRGPQWFF TGCGCCAGCAGGGGCCCCCAATGGTTCTTC NA NA TRBJ2-1 TRBV5-1
CASSSPGLAGPRGGELFF TGTGCCAGCAGTTCGCCGGGACTAGCGGGTCCTAGGGGCGGGGAGCTGTTTTTT TRBD2 NA TRBJ2-2 TRBV12-3/TRBV12-4
CASKLAGATSQETQYF TGTGCCAGCAAACTAGCGGGAGCCACCTCCCAAGAGACCCAGTACTTC TRBD2 many TRBJ2-5 TRBV7-2
CAISEGPGTYNEQFF TGTGCCATCAGTGAGGGTCCAGGGACCTACAATGAGCAGTTCTTC NA NA TRBJ2-1 TRBV10-3
CASSPPGGSGNTIYF TGTGCCAGCAGTCCCCCGGGGGGCTCTGGAAACACCATATATTTT NA NA TRBJ1-3 TRBV12-3/TRBV12-4
CASMGPYRSTGELFF TGTGCCAGCATGGGGCCTTATCGTTCCACCGGGGAGCTGTTTTTT NA many TRBJ2-2 TRBV2
CASRIVSGNTGELFF TGTGCCAGCAGGATCGTTTCAGGGAACACCGGGGAGCTGTTTTTT NA many TRBJ2-2 TRBV28
CAISDPIDRGSGNTIYF TGTGCCATCAGCGATCCCATTGACAGGGGGAGTGGAAACACCATATATTTT TRBD1 NA TRBJ1-3 TRBV10-3
CASSSGQGHTGELFF TGTGCCAGCAGTTCGGGACAGGGGCACACCGGGGAGCTGTTTTTT TRBD1 many TRBJ2-2 TRBV28
CASSLGPRGNYEQYF TGTGCCAGCAGTTTAGGCCCGAGAGGGAACTACGAGCAGTACTTC NA NA TRBJ2-7 TRBV27
CSVWGAAVGYTF TGCAGCGTTTGGGGGGCCGCGGTAGGCTACACCTTC NA NA TRBJ1-2 TRBV29-1
CSVESRNGYTF TGCAGCGTTGAATCTCGAAACGGCTACACCTTC NA NA TRBJ1-2 TRBV29-1
CASSREDGSYNEQFF TGTGCCAGCAGTCGGGAGGACGGGTCCTACAATGAGCAGTTCTTC TRBD2 many TRBJ2-1 TRBV7-6
CASSEFGWRGNGEQYF TGCGCCAGCAGTGAGTTTGGCTGGCGGGGGAATGGCGAGCAGTACTTT TRBD2 NA TRBJ2-7 TRBV10-2
CASSEWGGGTQYF TGTGCCAGCAGTGAATGGGGCGGGGGTACGCAGTATTTT TRBD2 few TRBJ2-3 TRBV6-1
CASSDRTGVNTGELFF TGTGCCAGCAGCGACCGGACAGGAGTTAACACCGGGGAGCTGTTTTTT TRBD1 NA TRBJ2-2 TRBV9
CASSSWSVSLYEQYF TGTGCCAGCAGCTCATGGTCGGTAAGCCTCTACGAGCAGTACTTC NA few TRBJ2-7 TRBV7-8
CASSLGDISNQPQHF TGTGCCAGCAGCTTAGGGGACATTAGCAATCAGCCCCAGCATTTT NA many TRBJ1-5 TRBV7-6
CASSSRGRGETQYF TGTGCCAGCAGTTCCAGGGGCAGAGGAGAGACCCAGTACTTC NA once TRBJ2-5 TRBV27
CASSLGSRDFTDTQYF TGTGCCAGCAGCTTAGGCTCCCGGGACTTCACAGATACGCAGTATTTT NA NA TRBJ2-3 TRBV11-3
CSAVRRDRDYEQYF TGCAGTGCTGTACGTCGGGACAGGGACTACGAGCAGTACTTC TRBD1 few TRBJ2-7 TRBV20-1
CAISGTSGGTDTQYF TGTGCCATCAGCGGGACTAGCGGGGGCACAGATACGCAGTATTTT TRBD2 NA TRBJ2-3 TRBV10-3
CASNPEGTDTQYF TGTGCCAGCAACCCCGAGGGAACAGATACGCAGTATTTT NA NA TRBJ2-3 TRBV7-9
CASSQDRADLSYNSPLHF TGCGCCAGCAGCCAAGATAGGGCTGACCTCTCCTATAATTCACCCCTCCACTTT NA few TRBJ1-6 TRBV4-3
CASSQDRGRWDTQYF TGCGCCAGCAGCCAAGATCGCGGGCGCTGGGATACGCAGTATTTT NA NA TRBJ2-3 TRBV4-3
CASRDRGGLGELFF TGTGCCAGCAGGGACCGAGGGGGCCTCGGGGAGCTGTTTTTT TRBD1 NA TRBJ2-2 TRBV7-4
CATSRDLGEGQPQHF TGTGCCACCAGCAGAGATTTAGGGGAGGGACAGCCCCAGCATTTT NA NA TRBJ1-5 TRBV15
CASSMSGLKPQHF TGTGCCAGTAGTATGTCTGGGCTAAAGCCCCAGCATTTT NA few TRBJ1-5 TRBV19
CASSLARDSSYGYTF TGTGCCAGCAGCTTAGCTCGTGACAGCTCGTATGGCTACACCTTC NA few TRBJ1-2 TRBV7-9